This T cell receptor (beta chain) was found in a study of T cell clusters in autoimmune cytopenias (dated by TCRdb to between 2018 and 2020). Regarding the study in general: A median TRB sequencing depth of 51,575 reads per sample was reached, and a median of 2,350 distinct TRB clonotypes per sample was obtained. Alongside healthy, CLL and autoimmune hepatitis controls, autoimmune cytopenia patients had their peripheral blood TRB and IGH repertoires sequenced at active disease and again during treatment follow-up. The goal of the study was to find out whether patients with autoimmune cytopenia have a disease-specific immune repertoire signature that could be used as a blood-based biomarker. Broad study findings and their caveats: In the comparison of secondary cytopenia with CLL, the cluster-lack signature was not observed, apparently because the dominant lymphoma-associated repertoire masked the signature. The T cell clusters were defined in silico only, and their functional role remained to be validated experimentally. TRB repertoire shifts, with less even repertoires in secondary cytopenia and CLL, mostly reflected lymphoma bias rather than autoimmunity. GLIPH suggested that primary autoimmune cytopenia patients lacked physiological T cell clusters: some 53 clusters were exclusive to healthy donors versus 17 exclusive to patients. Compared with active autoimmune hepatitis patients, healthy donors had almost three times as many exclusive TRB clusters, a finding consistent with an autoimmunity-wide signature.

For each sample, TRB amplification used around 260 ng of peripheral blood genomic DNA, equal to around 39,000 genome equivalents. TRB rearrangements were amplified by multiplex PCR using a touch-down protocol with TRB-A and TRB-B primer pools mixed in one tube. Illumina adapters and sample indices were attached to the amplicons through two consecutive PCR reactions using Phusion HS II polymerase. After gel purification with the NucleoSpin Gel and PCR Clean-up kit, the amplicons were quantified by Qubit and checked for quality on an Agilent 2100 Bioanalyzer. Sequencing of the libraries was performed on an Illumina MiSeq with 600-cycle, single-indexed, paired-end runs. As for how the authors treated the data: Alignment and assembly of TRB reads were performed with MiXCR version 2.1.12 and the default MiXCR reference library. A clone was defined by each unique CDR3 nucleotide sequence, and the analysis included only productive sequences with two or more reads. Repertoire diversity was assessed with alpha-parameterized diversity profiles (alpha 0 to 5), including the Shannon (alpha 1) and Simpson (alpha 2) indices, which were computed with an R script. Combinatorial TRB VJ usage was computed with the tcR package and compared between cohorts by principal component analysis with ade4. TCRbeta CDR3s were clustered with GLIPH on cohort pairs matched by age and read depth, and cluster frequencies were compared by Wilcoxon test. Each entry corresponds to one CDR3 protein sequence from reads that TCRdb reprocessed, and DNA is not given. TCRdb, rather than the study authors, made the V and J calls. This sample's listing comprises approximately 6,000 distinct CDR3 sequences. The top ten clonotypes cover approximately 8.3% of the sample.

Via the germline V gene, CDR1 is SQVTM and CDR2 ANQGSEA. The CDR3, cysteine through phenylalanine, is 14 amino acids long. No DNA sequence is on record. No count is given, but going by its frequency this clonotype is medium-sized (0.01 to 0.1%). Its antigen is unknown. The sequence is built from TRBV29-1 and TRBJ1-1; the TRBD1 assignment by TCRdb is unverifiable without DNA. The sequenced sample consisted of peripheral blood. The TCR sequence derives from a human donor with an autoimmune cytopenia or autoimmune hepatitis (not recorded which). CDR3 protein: CSVHGGQGNTEAFF.